This T cell receptor (beta chain) originates from a study of identical twins. One entry per CDR3 protein results from TCRdb running MiXCR on the 5' RACE reads. The profile shows about 570,000 distinct CDR3 sequences, just under 10% of them singletons. The CDR3 totals 14 residues. Germline CDR1 MGHDK, CDR2 SYGVNS. The V end was cut by 2 bases, the J end by 5 bases, with 12 bases between. In addition, the sample was reused for a study of yellow fever vaccine responses in identical twins.

The sequenced sample was PBMCs. This receptor was taken from a woman between 18 and 29 years old in good health. V usage is TRBV25-1 and J usage is TRBJ2-5; D is unclear. The CDR3 DNA is TGTGCCAGCAGTGAACTATTGGGTCTGGAGACCCAGTACTTC. Residues: CASSELLGLETQYF.